The 16 T cell receptor beta chains in this list originate from one sample, sequenced in a study of T cells after yellow fever vaccination. TCRdb reanalysed the 5' RACE reads using MiXCR and keeps one entry per CDR3 protein. Seen here are some 320,000 distinct CDR3 sequences, about 10% observed once, and the top ten hold 3% to 4%. Sample: CD4+ T cells sorted from PBMCs, taken 5 days after the yellow fever booster vaccination. These receptors were collected from a man younger than 35 who received the YFV17D yellow fever vaccine.

The chain links TRBV3-1 to TRBJ2-3; tentative D call: TRBD1 (5 bases). CDR3 length: 13 residues. Germline V gene lookup returns CDR1 LGHDT and CDR2 YNNKEL (reference sequence). V was pared by 4 bases and J by 4 bases, with 9 bases between. Here the CDR3 reads CASSLPGSDTQYF. In DNA, the CDR3 is TGTGCCAGCAGCCTACCAGGGTCAGATACGCAGTATTTT.

CDR3 coding DNA: TGCGCCAGCAGCCAAAGGACAGGGGCCCTTAGCAATCAGCCCCAGCATTTT. The encoded protein is CASSQRTGALSNQPQHF. J is TRBJ1-5 and V is TRBV4-1; 9 nucleotides line up with TRBD1. The CDR3 spans 17 residues. The V gene end was trimmed by 2 bases and the J gene end by 0 bases; junction bases not matched to a gene: 5. From germline, CDR1 is MGHRA and CDR2 YSYEKL.

This clonotype was observed a few times. The gene calls are TRBV12-3 or TRBV12-4 and TRBJ1-1; D not resolved. The V gene lost 3 bases and the J gene lost 9 bases, with 8 bases spanning the gap. There are 11 residues in the CDR3. CDR3 coding DNA: TGTGCCAGCAGTTTTAGGGCCCAAGCTTTCTTT. It codes for CASSFRAQAFF.

This clonotype was counted between two and nine times. The chain employs TRBV12-3 or TRBV12-4 and TRBJ2-7; 7 bases match TRBD1. Trimming took 4 bases from V and 7 from J; bases not matched to a gene: 7. The CDR3 runs 13 residues. CDR3 protein: CASSSTGKAEQYV. As DNA, the CDR3 is TGTGCCAGCAGTTCGACAGGGAAAGCGGAGCAGTACGTC.

The chain is built from TRBV10-3 and TRBJ2-5; D call uncertain. This CDR3 has 13 amino acids. V lost 0 bases and J 4 bases, leaving 6 bases between the germline ends. Germline V gene sequence: CDR1 ENHRY, CDR2 SYGVKD. The CDR3 DNA reads as TGTGCCATCAGTGAGTCGGTGGGAGAGACCCAGTACTTC. Amino acids: CAISESVGETQYF.

V and J are TRBV29-1 and TRBJ2-1; 8 nucleotides align to TRBD1. The ends lost 6 bases at V and 0 bases at J; junction bases unmatched: 4. The germline gives CDR1 SQVTM, CDR2 ANQGSEA. This CDR3 spans 14 amino acids. The CDR3 DNA is TGCAGCGTGAGACAGGGGCCCTCCTACAATGAGCAGTTCTTC. Protein sequence: CSVRQGPSYNEQFF.

This clonotype was counted only a few times. The V call is TRBV18, the J call TRBJ2-1, with 8 bases fitting TRBD2. Germline-derived CDR1 and CDR2 are KGHSH and LQKENI. This CDR3 is 15 amino acids long. The trim removed 4 bases at V and 7 bases at J, leaving 9 bases unmatched. The CDR3 sequence: CASSLDSGRGNEQFF. DNA of the CDR3: TGTGCCAGCTCACTCGATTCCGGGAGGGGAAATGAGCAGTTCTTC.

V usage is TRBV9 and J usage is TRBJ2-3, with D maybe TRBD1 (5 bases). V was clipped by 0 bases and J by 2 bases, with 10 bases between them. CDR1 and CDR2 from the germline V gene are SGDLS and YYNGEE. This CDR3 contains 15 residues. CDR3 in amino acids: CASSVDRSPTDTQYF. The CDR3 DNA reads TGTGCCAGCAGCGTAGACAGGAGCCCCACAGATACGCAGTATTTT.

On this clonotype: This may arise from a read error, as a much more abundant clone is one base away. This chain uses TRBV29-1 with TRBJ1-1; D gene ambiguous. CDR1 is SQVTM, CDR2 ANQGSEA, per germline. Trimming stripped 8 bases from V and 12 bases from J, with 19 bases between. The CDR3 loop spans 11 amino acids. In DNA, the CDR3 is TGCAGCTTTGGCACCGGACGGAGAACTTTCTTT. Its protein product is CSFGTGRRTFF.

The rearrangement uses TRBV2 and TRBJ2-5, with a weak D call TRBD2 (5 bases). V shed 3 bases and J shed 5 bases, with 13 bases lying between them. This CDR3 region has 14 residues. Germline loops: CDR1 SNHLY, CDR2 FYNNEI. This CDR3 is CASSDFTPGETQYF. The CDR3 DNA sequence: TGTGCCAGCAGTGACTTCACCCCGGGGGAGACCCAGTACTTC.

This clonotype was observed many times. V and J are TRBV6-2 or TRBV6-3 and TRBJ1-5; no clear D gene. The CDR3 totals 13 residues. V dropped 2 bases and J dropped 6 bases, with 8 bases sitting between them. The germline V gene encodes CDR1 MNHEY and CDR2 SVGEGT. The CDR3 bases are TGTGCCAGCAGTTACGAAGGAGGTCAGCCCCAGCATTTT. It specifies CASSYEGGQPQHF.

This clonotype was seen more than once but under ten times. This rearrangement joins TRBV27 to TRBJ1-5; no firm D call. Germline CDR1 MNHEY, CDR2 SMNVEV (reference sequence). The CDR3 has 11 residues. Trimming took off 7 bases at V and 3 bases at J, with 4 bases between the two ends. CDR3 sequence: CASTSNQPQHF. Here the CDR3 DNA reads TGTGCCAGCACCTCCAATCAGCCCCAGCATTTT.

This clonotype appeared many times. The rearrangement uses TRBV4-1 and TRBJ1-2, with D possibly matching TRBD1 (5 bases). Trimming took off 2 bases at V and 3 bases at J, with 16 bases between the two ends. Germline V gives CDR1 MGHRA, CDR2 YSYEKL. The CDR3 spans 16 residues. CDR3 sequence reads: CASSQPGHGAHYGYTF. CDR3 coding DNA: TGCGCCAGCAGCCAACCAGGACACGGGGCACACTATGGCTACACCTTC.

This clonotype was recorded many times. The chain links TRBV12-3 or TRBV12-4 to TRBJ1-1; 9 bases agree with TRBD1. This CDR3 has 15 amino acids. Trimming removed 6 bases from V and 3 bases from J; junction bases left unmatched: 8. The CDR3 region has the DNA TGTGCCAGCAGGCAATCCAGGGACAGGGACACTGAAGCTTTCTTT. Amino acid sequence: CASRQSRDRDTEAFF.

This clonotype showed up just a few times. This sequence joins TRBV7-2 and TRBJ1-6; 7 nucleotides agree with TRBD1. The CDR3 is 16 residues long. Trimming cost V 2 bases and J 9 bases; bases outside gene matches: 10. Germline V gene sequence: CDR1 SGHTA, CDR2 FQGNSA. This CDR3 reads CASSLTQSGGASPLHF. CDR3 nucleotides: TGTGCCAGCAGCTTAACCCAGTCAGGGGGGGCTTCACCCCTCCACTTT.

This clonotype occurred a few times. The chain recombines TRBV5-1 with TRBJ1-1; a weak D match, TRBD1 (5 bases). Germline V gene lookup returns CDR1 SGHRS and CDR2 YFSETQ. V lost 4 bases and J 6 bases, leaving 13 bases between the germline ends. This CDR3 region has 13 residues. Here the CDR3 DNA reads TGCGCCAGCAGCCCCGGGGGAGGGTCTGAAGCTTTCTTT. Protein product: CASSPGGGSEAFF.